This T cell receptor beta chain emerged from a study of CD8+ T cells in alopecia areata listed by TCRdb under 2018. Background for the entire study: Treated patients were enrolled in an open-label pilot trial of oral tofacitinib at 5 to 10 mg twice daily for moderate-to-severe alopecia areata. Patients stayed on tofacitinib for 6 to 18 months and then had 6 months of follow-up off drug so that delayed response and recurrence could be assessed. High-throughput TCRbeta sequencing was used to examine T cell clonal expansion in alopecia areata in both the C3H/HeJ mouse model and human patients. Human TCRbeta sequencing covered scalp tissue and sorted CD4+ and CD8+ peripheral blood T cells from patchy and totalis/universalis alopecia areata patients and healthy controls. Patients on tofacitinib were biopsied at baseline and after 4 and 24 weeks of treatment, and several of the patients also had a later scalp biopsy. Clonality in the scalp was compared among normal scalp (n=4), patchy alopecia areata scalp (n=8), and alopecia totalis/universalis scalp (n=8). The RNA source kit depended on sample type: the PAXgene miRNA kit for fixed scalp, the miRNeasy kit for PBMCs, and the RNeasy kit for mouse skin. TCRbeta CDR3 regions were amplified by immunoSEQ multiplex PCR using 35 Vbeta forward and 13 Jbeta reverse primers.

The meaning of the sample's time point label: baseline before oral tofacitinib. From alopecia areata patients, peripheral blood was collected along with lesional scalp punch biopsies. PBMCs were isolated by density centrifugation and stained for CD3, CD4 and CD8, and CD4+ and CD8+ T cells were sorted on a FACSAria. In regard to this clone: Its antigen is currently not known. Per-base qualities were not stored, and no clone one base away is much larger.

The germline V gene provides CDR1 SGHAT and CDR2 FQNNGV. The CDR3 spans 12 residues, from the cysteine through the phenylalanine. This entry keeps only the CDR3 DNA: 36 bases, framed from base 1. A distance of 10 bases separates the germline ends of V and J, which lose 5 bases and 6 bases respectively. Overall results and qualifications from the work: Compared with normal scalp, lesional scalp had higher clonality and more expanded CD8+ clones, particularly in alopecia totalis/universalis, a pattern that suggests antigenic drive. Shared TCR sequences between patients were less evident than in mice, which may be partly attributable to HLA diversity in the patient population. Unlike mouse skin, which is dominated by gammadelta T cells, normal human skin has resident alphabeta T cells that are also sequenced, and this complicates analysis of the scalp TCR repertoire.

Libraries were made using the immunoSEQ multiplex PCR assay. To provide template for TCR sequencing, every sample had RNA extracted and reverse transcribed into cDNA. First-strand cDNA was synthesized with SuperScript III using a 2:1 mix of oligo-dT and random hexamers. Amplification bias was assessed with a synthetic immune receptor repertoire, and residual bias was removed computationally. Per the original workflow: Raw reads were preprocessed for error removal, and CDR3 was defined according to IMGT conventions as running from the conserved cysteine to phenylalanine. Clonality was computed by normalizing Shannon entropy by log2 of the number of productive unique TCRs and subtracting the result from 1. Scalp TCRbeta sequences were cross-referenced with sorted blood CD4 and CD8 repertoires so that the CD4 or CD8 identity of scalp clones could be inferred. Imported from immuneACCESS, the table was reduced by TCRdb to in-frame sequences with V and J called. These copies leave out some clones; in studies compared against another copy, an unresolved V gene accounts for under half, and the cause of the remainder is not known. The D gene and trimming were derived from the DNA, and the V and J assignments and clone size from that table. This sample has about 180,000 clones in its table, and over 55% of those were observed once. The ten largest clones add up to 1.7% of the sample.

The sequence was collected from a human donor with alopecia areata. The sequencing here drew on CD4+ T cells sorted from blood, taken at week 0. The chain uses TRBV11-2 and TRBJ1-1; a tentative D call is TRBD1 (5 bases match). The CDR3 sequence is CASSPGGPEAFF. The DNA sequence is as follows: TGTGCCAGCAGCCCGGGGGGTCCTGAAGCTTTCTTT.